The sequence of this T cell receptor (beta chain) was determined in a study of immune heterogeneity within non-small cell lung tumors. Study context: The composition of the tumors was several squamous cell carcinomas, fewer than 13 non-squamous carcinomas and 1 not otherwise specified.

This clonotype showed up many times. Its antigen is unknown. The authors used roughly 650 ng of bulk tumor genomic DNA per sample as template. Collection of several biopsies per primary tumor, spaced far apart, took place during surgery. Curative operations were performed on patients who had untreated, newly diagnosed non-small cell lung cancer. Findings of the study overall: Identical dominant CDR3 beta clonotypes spanned tumor sites within a patient, beside site-unique high-frequency clones. Across individual patients, the high-frequency T-cell receptor beta clonotypes were largely distinct. Local tumor mutational burden showed a correlation with local T-cell clonality that was moderate but significant (R 0.3 to 0.35).

The TCR beta CDR3 region underwent multiplex PCR amplification with 32 V and 13 J primers. TCRdb used MiXCR to reprocess the multiplex PCR reads, holding one entry per CDR3 protein. The table records about 23,000 distinct CDR3 sequences, 25% to 30% of them present only once. The trim removed 0 bases at V and 6 bases at J, leaving 3 bases unmatched. The germline CDR1 and CDR2 sequences are SGDLS and YYNGEE. This CDR3 comprises 14 residues. This chain links TRBV9 with TRBJ2-7; TRBD2 matches 10 bases. The sample consisted of lung tumor tissue. The sequence was obtained from a man aged 40-50 years with non-small cell lung cancer. Here the CDR3 reads CASSVGPSGSEQYF. CDR3 nucleotide sequence: TGTGCCAGCAGCGTAGGTCCTAGCGGGAGCGAGCAGTACTTC. Supplemented by reference TRBV9 and TRBJ2-7, the full variable domain reads DSGVTQTPKHLITATGQRVTLRCSPRSGDLSVYWYQQSLDQGLQFLIQYYNGEERAKGNILERFSAQQFPDLHSELNLSSLELGDSALYFCASSVGPSGSEQYFGPGTRLTVT.